The next 13 T cell receptor beta chains were all read from a single sample in a study of CD8 T cells in ankylosing spondylitis. Antigen specificity for these receptors is unknown. General study findings and limits: What appeared characteristic of ankylosing spondylitis blood was a TCR beta motif of fewer than ten highly homologous variants.

Using its own MiXCR run on the 5' RACE reads, TCRdb lists one record per CDR3 protein. The sample holds 300,000 to 400,000 distinct CDR3 sequences, around 24% seen once. The sample was blood, either unsorted or a sorted T cell fraction (not recorded which). The receptors shown here come from a male donor with ankylosing spondylitis.

This clonotype was seen a handful of times. This sequence joins TRBV6-4 and TRBJ1-1; D gene unclear. V was shortened by 0 bases and J by 1 base, with 6 bases between the two germline ends. Germline CDR1 reads MRHNA; CDR2 reads SNTAGT. The CDR3 loop spans 14 amino acids. The DNA for the CDR3 is TGTGCCAGCAGTGACTCGATGGGGAACACTGAAGCTTTCTTT. This encodes CASSDSMGNTEAFF.

This clonotype occurred a few times. This sequence joins TRBV24-1 and TRBJ2-2; D remains unclear. V was cut by 0 bases and J by 7 bases, with 5 bases left in between. This CDR3 has 13 residues. From germline, CDR1 is KGHDR and CDR2 SFDVKD. The CDR3 reads CATSDLVDGELFF. The CDR3 coding sequence is TGTGCCACCAGTGATTTGGTAGACGGGGAGCTGTTTTTT.

The V and J genes are TRBV9 and TRBJ2-7; D is perhaps TRBD2 (6 bases). CDR3 size: 16 residues. Trimming took off 0 bases at V and 5 bases at J, with 18 bases between the two ends. Germline V lookup: CDR1 SGDLS, CDR2 YYNGEE. The CDR3 loop reads CASSVVPFGSLNEQYF. CDR3 nucleotides: TGTGCCAGCAGCGTAGTTCCATTCGGGAGTCTGAACGAGCAGTACTTC.

There are a few counts of this clonotype. The chain carries TRBV12-3 or TRBV12-4 and TRBJ1-5; tentatively, D is TRBD1 (6 bases). V dropped 6 bases and J dropped 5 bases, with 11 bases sitting between them. The CDR3 loop spans 13 amino acids. The CDR3 loop reads CASSLGTHQPQHF. The DNA for the CDR3 is TGTGCCAGCAGCCTCGGGACACATCAGCCCCAGCATTTT.

The sample holds a few counts of this clonotype. V and J are TRBV2 and TRBJ2-5, with 11 bases identical to TRBD2. Germline V gene data show CDR1 as SNHLY and CDR2 as FYNNEI. The CDR3 loop spans 19 amino acids. V trimming: 1 base; J trimming: 5 bases; junction bases outside the gene matches: 15. Written as DNA, the CDR3 is TGTGCCAGCAGTGAAGGACTAGCGGGACGAAGTTCCACCGGGGAGACCCAGTACTTC. This encodes CASSEGLAGRSSTGETQYF.

V gene TRBV6-1 combines with J gene TRBJ2-4; 13 bases line up with TRBD2. J lost 0 bases, V lost 6 bases, and 5 bases had no gene match. The germline V gene encodes CDR1 MNHNS and CDR2 SASEGT. The CDR3 loop spans 17 amino acids. CDR3 residues: CASSRGTSGAAKNIQYF. The CDR3 DNA reads as TGTGCCAGCAGCCGGGGGACTAGCGGGGCAGCCAAAAACATTCAGTACTTC.

This clonotype appeared a few times. The chain is built from TRBV18 and TRBJ2-5; D gene unclear. The V end lost 2 bases, the J end lost 0 bases, and 7 bases lay between the germline ends. The CDR3 loop spans 14 amino acids. Germline V gives CDR1 KGHSH, CDR2 LQKENI. For the CDR3, the DNA is TGTGCCAGCTCACCATTCCGGTACCAAGAGACCCAGTACTTC. Encoded protein: CASSPFRYQETQYF.

This rearrangement joins TRBV12-5 to TRBJ1-5; D is ambiguous. The CDR3 is made up of 14 amino acids. Germline lookup yields CDR1 LGHNT and CDR2 FRNRAP. V dropped 3 bases and J dropped 4 bases, with 10 bases sitting between them. The CDR3 nucleotides read TGTGCTAGTGGTTTAAGTCAGCCTAATCAGCCCCAGCATTTT. Translating it yields CASGLSQPNQPQHF.

The chain is built from TRBV11-1 and TRBJ2-7; 7 nucleotides align to TRBD1. The V and J ends lost 2 bases and 2 bases, in that order; junction bases with no gene match: 15. CDR3 length: 18 amino acids. Germline values: CDR1 SGHAT, CDR2 FQDESV (reference sequence). The CDR3: CASSLLAGTGEFPYEQYF. For the CDR3, the DNA is TGTGCCAGCAGCTTACTAGCCGGAACAGGGGAGTTTCCCTACGAGCAGTACTTC. Full variable domain (remainder filled in from reference TRBV11-1 and TRBJ2-7): EAEVAQSPRYKITEKSQAVAFWCDPISGHATLYWYRQILGQGPELLVQFQDESVVDDSQLPKDRFSAERLKGVDSTLKIQPAELGDSAMYLCASSLLAGTGEFPYEQYFGPGTRLTVT.

The chain links TRBV18 to TRBJ2-3; 10 bases align to TRBD2. The length of the CDR3 is 15 residues. In germline, CDR1 is KGHSH, CDR2 LQKENI. The ends lost 3 bases at V and 7 bases at J; junction bases unmatched: 7. CDR3 in amino acids: CASSPPGLAIHTQYF. CDR3 sequence (DNA): TGTGCCAGCTCACCCCCGGGACTAGCGATCCATACGCAGTATTTT.

This clonotype showed up just once. The chain recombines TRBV4-1 with TRBJ2-1; 9 bases map to TRBD2. V gave up 1 base and J gave up 8 bases; unmatched junction bases: 6. CDR1 and CDR2 (germline): MGHRA, YSYEKL. The CDR3 sequence is 15 residues long. CDR3 sequence (DNA): TGCGCCAGCAGCCAAGCTAGCGGGGAGAGGTATGAGCAGTTCTTC. Its translation is CASSQASGERYEQFF.

This chain uses TRBV20-1 with TRBJ1-6, with D perhaps TRBD1 (5 bases). V gave up 1 base and J gave up 1 base, with 11 bases separating them. Per the germline V gene, CDR1 is DFQATT and CDR2 is SNEGSKA (reference sequence). This CDR3 region has 16 residues. For the CDR3, the DNA is TGCAGTGCTAGAGCCTCGGACACGTCCTATAATTCACCCCTCCACTTT. It yields the protein CSARASDTSYNSPLHF.

This clonotype has a handful of counts. The V gene is TRBV5-6, the J gene TRBJ2-2; unclear D gene. Trimming pared 0 bases from V and 2 bases from J, leaving 11 bases between. Germline V gene lookup returns CDR1 SGHDT and CDR2 YYEEEE. The CDR3 totals 16 residues. The DNA for the CDR3 is TGTGCCAGCAGCTTGGCTTGGGGAACAAACACCGGGGAGCTGTTTTTT. Translation gives CASSLAWGTNTGELFF.